The 10 T cell receptor beta chains listed next were all sequenced from one sample in a study of T cells in Graves' hyperthyroidism and ophthalmopathy. What was amplified from RNA transcripts were TCR beta CDR3 regions. Researchers ran a first-round RT-PCR on the TCR CDR3 using the HTBI primer set. TCRdb reprocessed the multiplex PCR reads with MiXCR, giving one entry per CDR3 protein. The table has some 600,000 distinct CDR3 sequences, roughly 50% seen once. The sequenced material came from peripheral blood or thyroid tissue (not recorded which). These receptors were collected from a woman under 30 with Graves' hyperthyroidism.

The chain uses TRBV20-1 and TRBJ2-3; D might be TRBD2 (6 bases). The CDR3 has 14 residues. V lost 0 bases to trimming and J lost 0 bases, with 7 bases between them. The germline gives CDR1 DFQATT, CDR2 SNEGSKA (reference sequence). The CDR3 sequence: CSAREGLSTDTQYF. CDR3 in DNA: TGCAGTGCTAGAGAGGGACTTAGCACAGATACGCAGTATTTT.

This clonotype was seen at least ten times. V and J are TRBV10-3 and TRBJ1-1; D is unclear. This CDR3 has 12 amino acids. Germline lookup yields CDR1 ENHRY and CDR2 SYGVKD. Trimming took off 5 bases at V and 1 base at J, with 5 bases between the two ends. The CDR3 is CAISLQNTEAFF. The DNA for the CDR3 is TGTGCCATCAGTCTCCAGAACACTGAAGCTTTCTTT.

This clonotype was detected many times. CDR3 in DNA: TGTGCCAGCAGACGGGACTTAGCCAATTCACCCCTCCACTTT. Protein: CASRRDLANSPLHF. The chain joins TRBV2 to TRBJ1-6; perhaps TRBD1 as D (5 bases). CDR1 is SNHLY and CDR2 is FYNNEI in the germline V gene. The CDR3 is 14 amino acids. V lost 6 bases and J lost 7, with 13 bases in between.

This sequence joins TRBV24-1 and TRBJ2-5; maybe TRBD1 (5 bases). Germline CDR1 and CDR2: KGHDR and SFDVKD. The V end lost 2 bases, the J end lost 4 bases, and 16 bases lay between the germline ends. The CDR3 extends over 16 amino acids. Here the CDR3 reads CATSDSVRAKGETQYF. The CDR3 nucleotides read TGTGCCACCAGTGATTCGGTCAGGGCGAAGGGAGAGACCCAGTACTTC.

This clonotype showed up just a few times. The V gene is TRBV10-3, the J gene TRBJ1-2; 7 bases are shared with TRBD1. V lost 7 bases, J lost 5 bases, and 10 bases stayed unmatched. The CDR3 covers 14 residues. The germline V gene encodes CDR1 ENHRY and CDR2 SYGVKD. CDR3 loop: CAIKDKGQLYGYTF. The CDR3 nucleotides read TGTGCCATCAAAGACAAGGGACAGCTTTATGGCTACACCTTC.

Ten or more counts support this clonotype. This chain links TRBV7-6 with TRBJ1-6, with D perhaps matching TRBD1 (6 bases). V shed 4 bases and J shed 7 bases, with 11 bases lying between them. The CDR3 totals 14 residues. Germline CDR1 and CDR2: SGHVS and FNYEAQ. The CDR3 DNA follows: TGTGCCAGCAGCTCCTCAGGGGCGAATTCACCCCTCCACTTT. Encoded protein: CASSSSGANSPLHF.

In regard to this clonotype: One base away lies a much larger clone, so this may be a sequencing read error. The gene calls are TRBV10-3 and TRBJ1-1; no clear D. The CDR3 totals 11 residues. Trimming stripped 4 bases from V and 5 bases from J, with 5 bases between. The germline CDR1 and CDR2 sequences are ENHRY and SYGVKD. Here the CDR3 DNA reads TGTGCCATCAGTGGATTGACTGAAGCTTTCTTT. This encodes CAISGLTEAFF.

The chain has TRBV29-1 and TRBJ1-1, with 7 bases identical to TRBD1. CDR3 length: 15 amino acids. The V gene end was trimmed by 4 bases and the J gene end by 2 bases; junction bases not matched to a gene: 10. Germline V gives CDR1 SQVTM, CDR2 ANQGSEA. The CDR3 DNA is TGCAGCGTTGTGTCTAGCGGGACAGCAAACACTGAAGCTTTCTTT. This codes for CSVVSSGTANTEAFF.

The chain links TRBV25-1 to TRBJ1-2; D perhaps matches TRBD1 (6 bases). V was shortened by 4 bases and J by 8 bases, with 20 bases between the two germline ends. Germline V CDR1 and CDR2: MGHDK, SYGVNS. This CDR3 has 15 amino acids. The DNA of the CDR3 is TGTGCCAGCAGTGGCCGGACAGCCAGGGGTATAGGCTACACCTTC. Translating gives CASSGRTARGIGYTF.

The chain joins TRBV2 to TRBJ2-7, with D tentatively TRBD2 (7 bases). Germline V CDR1 and CDR2: SNHLY, FYNNEI. This CDR3 comprises 15 residues. V was trimmed by 4 bases and J by 5 bases, leaving 18 bases between them. CDR3 nucleotides: TGTGCCAGCAGTGTGGAGGGGGACTATTTCCACGAGCAGTACTTC. This codes for CASSVEGDYFHEQYF.